The 18 T cell receptor beta chains in this list originate from one sample, sequenced in a study of T cell responses to AZD1222 COVID-19 vaccine. TCRdb keeps only in-frame clones here, not all; method: immunoSEQ multiplex PCR. Of some 150,000 clones in the sample, around 87% were seen once. The material sequenced was peripheral blood, taken 28 days after the second AZD1222 dose. Receptor source: an adult who received the AZD1222 COVID-19 vaccine.

V usage is TRBV20-1 and J usage is TRBJ2-1; TRBD2 agrees at 14 bases. Germline V gene lookup returns CDR1 DFQATT and CDR2 SNEGSKA (reference sequence). V shed 3 bases and J 12 bases; nucleotides not matched to a gene: 1. This CDR3 spans 12 amino acids. In DNA form, the CDR3 reads TGCAGTGCTAGTGGACTAGCGGGAGGGCAGTTCTTC. Its translation: CSASGLAGGQFF.

This rearrangement joins TRBV5-1 to TRBJ2-3; 14 bases are a match to TRBD2. Looked up from germline, CDR1 is SGHRS and CDR2 is YFSETQ. CDR3 size: 15 residues. The V segment lost 4 bases and the J segment 6 bases; nucleotides outside the gene matches: 4. The CDR3 is CASSAGLAGVDTQYF. CDR3 coding DNA: TGCGCCAGCAGCGCGGGACTAGCGGGAGTGGATACGCAGTATTTT.

The CDR3 here is CASSLVRSQPQHF. CDR3 DNA: TGTGCCAGCAGCTTAGTAAGGAGCCAGCCCCAGCATTTT. V and J are TRBV7-2 and TRBJ1-5; D ambiguous. Germline V lookup: CDR1 SGHTA, CDR2 FQGNSA. Trimming took off 1 base at V and 7 bases at J, with 8 bases between the two ends. The CDR3 is 13 amino acids.

The chain joins TRBV24-1 to TRBJ2-1, with 7 bases matching TRBD1. The CDR3 covers 16 residues. Germline CDR1 and CDR2: KGHDR and SFDVKD. V trimming: 1 base; J trimming: 0 bases; junction bases outside the gene matches: 2. The CDR3 DNA is TGTGCCACCAGTGATTTACAGGGGAGCTCCTACAATGAGCAGTTCTTC. It translates to CATSDLQGSSYNEQFF.

This clone was seen only once. In nucleotides, the CDR3 is TGTGCCAGCAGCAACGGAGCGCCCTCCTACGAGCAGTACTTC. Amino acids: CASSNGAPSYEQYF. The rearrangement uses TRBV21-1 and TRBJ2-7; TRBD2 is taken as the D call from the table, unchecked against the DNA. TRBV21-1 is a pseudogene. The CDR3 is made up of 14 amino acids.

This clone has ten or more counts. J is TRBJ2-7 and V is TRBV5-4, with TRBD1 matching over 10 bases. CDR1 and CDR2 from the germline V gene are SGHNT and YYREEE (reference sequence). CDR3 length: 15 residues. V shed 4 bases and J 6 bases; nucleotides not matched to a gene: 10. The CDR3 is CASSNTGTGVSEQYF. CDR3 coding DNA: TGTGCCAGCAGCAATACCGGGACAGGGGTATCCGAGCAGTACTTC.

J is TRBJ1-4 and V is TRBV6-5; 7 bases align to TRBD1. V was clipped by 6 bases and J by 3 bases; unmatched bases: 4. The CDR3 is 14 amino acids. Germline loops: CDR1 MNHEY, CDR2 SVGAGI. The CDR3 sequence is CASSLQGANEKLFF. The CDR3 DNA follows: TGTGCCAGCAGCCTCCAGGGGGCTAATGAAAAACTGTTTTTT.

Here the CDR3 DNA reads TGTGCCAGCAGCTTTCGACTAGCGGGAGGCCTCCTCGATACGCAGTATTTT. Protein product: CASSFRLAGGLLDTQYF. This chain links TRBV5-4 with TRBJ2-3; 13 positions match TRBD2. V shed 2 bases and J 6 bases; nucleotides not matched to a gene: 9. Germline CDR1 and CDR2: SGHNT and YYREEE (reference sequence). The CDR3 spans 17 residues.

The genes are TRBV5-1 and TRBJ2-3, with 15 bases aligning to TRBD2. Trimming removed 7 bases from V and 3 bases from J; junction bases left unmatched: 0. The CDR3 loop spans 14 amino acids. The germline gives CDR1 SGHRS, CDR2 YFSETQ. CDR3 in DNA: TGCGCCAGCGGACTAGCGGGAGGGACAGATACGCAGTATTTT. Its protein product is CASGLAGGTDTQYF.

The V call is TRBV30, the J call TRBJ2-1, with 10 bases matching TRBD1. The CDR3 is 17 residues long. In germline, CDR1 is GTSNPN, CDR2 SVGIG (reference sequence). V gave up 0 bases and J gave up 4 bases; unmatched junction bases: 9. The CDR3 region is CAWSVTLGQGGYNEQFF. In nucleotides, the CDR3 is TGTGCCTGGAGTGTAACGTTAGGACAGGGGGGATACAATGAGCAGTTCTTC.

CDR3 nucleotide sequence: TGTGCCAGCAGTCTCCCGGGACTACCTAGGGAGACCCAGTACTTC. Encoded protein: CASSLPGLPRETQYF. The chain carries TRBV28 and TRBJ2-5, with TRBD2 matching over 7 bases. The V and J ends lost 5 bases and 5 bases, in that order; junction bases with no gene match: 11. This CDR3 spans 15 amino acids. Looked up from germline, CDR1 is MDHEN and CDR2 is SYDVKM.

The chain couples TRBV6-1 to TRBJ1-5, with D hard to call. This CDR3 comprises 14 residues. Germline V lookup: CDR1 MNHNS, CDR2 SASEGT. Trimming took 2 bases from V and 5 from J, leaving 10 bases between them. This CDR3 reads CASSESIGYQPQHF. In DNA, the CDR3 is TGTGCCAGCAGTGAAAGTATCGGTTATCAGCCCCAGCATTTT.

With regard to this clone: An end of the junction does not agree with germline; a read error may underlie this. The genes are TRBV7-7 and TRBJ2-7; a weak D match, TRBD2 (6 bases). This CDR3 comprises 13 residues. The germline V gene encodes CDR1 SSHAT and CDR2 FNYEAQ (reference sequence). CDR3 DNA sequence: TGTGCTAGCAGCTTAGCGGTGGGATACGAGCAGTACTTC. Protein: CASSLAVGYEQYF.

The gene calls are TRBV20-1 and TRBJ1-1, with TRBD1 identical over 9 bases. CDR1 and CDR2 (germline): DFQATT, SNEGSKA (reference sequence). The CDR3 length is 11 residues. J lost 6 bases, V lost 8 bases, and 4 bases had no gene match. The chain's CDR3 is CSLTGGPEAFF. In DNA, the CDR3 is TGCAGTCTCACAGGGGGCCCTGAAGCTTTCTTT.

The chain has TRBV27 and TRBJ2-1; possibly TRBD2 for D (6 bases). Germline CDR1 reads MNHEY; CDR2 reads SMNVEV (reference sequence). V was cut by 3 bases and J by 6 bases, with 12 bases left in between. The CDR3 extends over 14 amino acids. The CDR3 is CASSFRDLGNEQFF. DNA of the CDR3: TGTGCCAGCAGTTTCCGGGACTTGGGCAATGAGCAGTTCTTC.

The rearrangement joins TRBV2 to TRBJ2-6; D gene unclear. This CDR3 region has 14 residues. V was trimmed by 4 bases and J by 1 base, leaving 5 bases between them. Germline CDR1 is SNHLY and CDR2 is FYNNEI. CDR3 in amino acids: CASSVESGANVLTF. The CDR3 DNA is TGTGCCAGCAGTGTAGAATCTGGGGCCAACGTCCTGACTTTC.

The V gene is TRBV5-1, the J gene TRBJ1-5, with D hard to call. CDR1 SGHRS and CDR2 YFSETQ come from the germline V gene. The CDR3 loop spans 14 amino acids. V was pared by 4 bases and J by 1 base, with 9 bases between. CDR3 DNA sequence: TGCGCCAGCAGCGAGGGCAGGAGCAATCAGCCCCAGCATTTT. Its protein is CASSEGRSNQPQHF.

The rearrangement links TRBV5-1 to TRBJ2-4; unclear D gene. V was cut by 0 bases and J by 0 bases, with 7 bases left in between. The CDR3 is 15 amino acids. CDR1 is SGHRS, CDR2 YFSETQ, per germline. The CDR3 sequence: CASSLDSVAKNIQYF. The CDR3 DNA follows: TGCGCCAGCAGCTTGGATTCGGTAGCCAAAAACATTCAGTACTTC. Full variable domain (rest looked up from reference TRBV5-1 and TRBJ2-4): KAGVTQTPRYLIKTRGQQVTLSCSPISGHRSVSWYQQTPGQGLQFLFEYFSETQRNKGNFPGRFSGRQFSNSRSEMNVSTLELGDSALYLCASSLDSVAKNIQYFGAGTRLSVL.